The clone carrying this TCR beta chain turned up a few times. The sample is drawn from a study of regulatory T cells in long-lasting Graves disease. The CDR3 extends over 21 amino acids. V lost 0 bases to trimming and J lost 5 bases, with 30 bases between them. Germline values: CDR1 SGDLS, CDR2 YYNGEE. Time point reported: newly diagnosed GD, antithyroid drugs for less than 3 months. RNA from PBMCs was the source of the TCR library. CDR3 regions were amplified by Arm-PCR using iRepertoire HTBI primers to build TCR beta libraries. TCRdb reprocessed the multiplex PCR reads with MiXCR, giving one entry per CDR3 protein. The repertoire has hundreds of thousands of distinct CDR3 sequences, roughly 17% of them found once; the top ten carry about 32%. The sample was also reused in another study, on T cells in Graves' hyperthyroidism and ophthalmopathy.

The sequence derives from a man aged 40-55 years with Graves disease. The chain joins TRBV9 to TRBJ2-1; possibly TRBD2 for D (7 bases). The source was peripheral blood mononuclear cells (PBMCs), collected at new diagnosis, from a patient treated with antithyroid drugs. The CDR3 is CASSVVMAGAPRPRWNNEQFF. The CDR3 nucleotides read TGTGCCAGCAGCGTAGTGATGGCGGGGGCACCCAGGCCCCGGTGGAACAATGAGCAGTTCTTC.